Listed below are T cell receptor beta chains from one sample, sequenced in a study of chemoradiotherapy in HPV16-positive cancers. This table comes from immunoSEQ multiplex PCR, and its TCRdb copy is limited to in-frame clones, with some not included. Found here are about 35,000 clones, about 88% of them singletons; the top ten hold around 2.3%. The sample consisted of blood, taken from a patient who underwent chemoradiotherapy. The receptors stem from a human donor with HPV-associated anogenital cancer. Both conserved end residues are part of each CDR3. A D gene is named only where the DNA matches it firmly. Not every row has a clone size; where given, it reads once, few, many or a size class.

DNA | CDR3 | size | J | V | D
TGTGCCAGTAGTATGGGGAGAGATTGGTCCTACGAGCAGTACTTC | CASSMGRDWSYEQYF | - | TRBJ2-7 | TRBV19 | -
TGTGCCAGCAGTGCGGGGCCCGGCGGCTACACCTTC | CASSAGPGGYTF | - | TRBJ1-2 | TRBV6-4 | -
TGTGCCAGCAGCCGCCAGGACAATCAGCCCCAGCATTTT | CASSRQDNQPQHF | few | TRBJ1-5 | TRBV7-2 | -
TGTGCCAGCAGAATACAAGTGAAAGGGTTGAACACTGAAGCTTTCTTT | CASRIQVKGLNTEAFF | - | TRBJ1-1 | TRBV2 | -
TGCGCCAGCAGCTTGGGCCAGTTGGGGTCTGAAGCTTTCTTT | CASSLGQLGSEAFF | - | TRBJ1-1 | TRBV5-1 | -
TGTGCCAGCAGTGAGCGGGGGGGCTCCTACAATGAGCAGTTCTTC | CASSERGGSYNEQFF | once | TRBJ2-1 | TRBV6-4 | TRBD2
TGTGCCAGCAGTTTTAGTCGACTAACACTGAGCAATCAGCCCCAGCATTTT | CASSFSRLTLSNQPQHF | - | TRBJ1-5 | TRBV28 | -
TGTGCCAGCAGCAACACTCGGGGCAGGGACGAGCAGTACTTC | CASSNTRGRDEQYF | - | TRBJ2-7 | TRBV5-6 | -
TGCGCCAGCAGCCTGGCGGGTGGGGATGTCGAGCAGTACTTC | CASSLAGGDVEQYF | - | TRBJ2-7 | TRBV4-1 | -
TGCAGCGTTGGCGGGGGGGCCTTTGAGCAGTTCTTC | CSVGGGAFEQFF | once | TRBJ2-1 | TRBV29-1 | TRBD2
TGCGCCAGCAGCTTGGAGGACAGGGCGACAGATACGCAGTATTTT | CASSLEDRATDTQYF | - | TRBJ2-3 | TRBV5-1 | TRBD1
TGTGCCAGCAGCACCTCAGTGGGCGGGGAGCTGTTTTTT | CASSTSVGGELFF | - | TRBJ2-2 | TRBV7-3 | -